The 4 T cell receptor beta chains presented below share a single source sample, sequenced in a study of blood T cell repertoires in COVID-19. The data were produced by immunoSEQ multiplex PCR, yet TCRdb's version contains in-frame clones alone and is incomplete. The top ten clones hold around 14% of a sample with fewer than 300,000 clones, about 80% of them seen once. The sequenced sample was peripheral blood. These receptors all come from a person aged 70 to 85 with COVID-19, enrolled during active disease.

The J gene is TRBJ2-1, the V gene TRBV2; D unclear. CDR1 is SNHLY, CDR2 FYNNEI, per germline. V lost 7 bases and J lost 5, with 9 bases in between. The CDR3 length is 12 residues. As DNA, the CDR3 is TGTGCCAGCAAGGCGGCGAACAATGAGCAGTTCTTC. The encoded protein is CASKAANNEQFF.

This sequence joins TRBV12-5 and TRBJ2-3; 7 bases map to TRBD1. V gave up 4 bases and J gave up 2 bases; unmatched junction bases: 3. Germline values: CDR1 LGHNT, CDR2 FRNRAP. This CDR3 comprises 14 residues. Written as DNA, the CDR3 is TGTGCTAGTGGTTCCGGGACAGTCACAGATACGCAGTATTTT. Translation gives CASGSGTVTDTQYF.

The V call is TRBV28, the J call TRBJ2-5, with D possibly being TRBD2 (5 bases). The CDR3 runs to 13 residues. The V and J ends lost 8 bases and 0 bases respectively, with 10 bases between them. The germline CDR1 and CDR2 sequences are MDHEN and SYDVKM. Here the CDR3 DNA reads TGTGCCAGCCTCGACGGGAACCAAGAGACCCAGTACTTC. This translates into CASLDGNQETQYF. The whole variable domain, filled in from reference TRBV28 and TRBJ2-5, reads DVKVTQSSRYLVKRTGEKVFLECVQDMDHENMFWYRQDPGLGLRLIYFSYDVKMKEKGDIPEGYSVSREKKERFSLILESASTNQTSMYLCASLDGNQETQYFGPGTRLLVL.

The gene calls are TRBV19 and TRBJ2-5, with unresolved D. The germline gives CDR1 LNHDA, CDR2 SQIVND (reference sequence). This CDR3 has 13 amino acids. With 6 bases removed from V and 2 bases from J, the gap between germline ends came to 10 bases. The CDR3 DNA is TGTGCCAGTAGGAGTCCCCCGCAAGAGACCCAGTACTTC. Translating it yields CASRSPPQETQYF.